The 3 T cell receptor beta chains in this list originate from one sample, sequenced in a study of a mutant IDH1 vaccine in newly diagnosed glioma. Indicated time point: baseline, week 1 (first vaccination visit). Regarding treatment: pre-vaccination baseline after standard-of-care therapy. TCRdb keeps only in-frame clones here, not all; method: immunoSEQ multiplex PCR. The sample gives over 25,000 clones, approximately 91% of which show up once; approximately 4.4% is in the top ten. Sequenced material: PBMCs, taken from a glioma patient treated with radiotherapy, temozolomide or both. These receptor sequences come from a woman between 35 and 50 years old with glioma.

CDR3 amino acids: CAISESGSYGYTF. As DNA, the CDR3 is TGTGCCATCAGTGAGTCCGGGTCCTATGGCTACACCTTC. The chain couples TRBV10-3 to TRBJ1-2, with no clear D. CDR3 length: 13 residues. V lost 0 bases, J lost 4 bases, and 6 bases lay in between. Germline V gives CDR1 ENHRY, CDR2 SYGVKD.

The CDR3 DNA follows: TGTGCCAGCAGTTACGGACCTAACTATGGCTACACCTTC. Protein: CASSYGPNYGYTF. This chain connects TRBV6-5 to TRBJ1-2; D is undetermined. Germline V gene data show CDR1 as MNHEY and CDR2 as SVGAGI. The V and J ends lost 2 bases and 0 bases respectively, with 4 bases between them. CDR3 length equals 13 residues.

The rearrangement links TRBV29-1 to TRBJ2-2; 15 bases are shared with TRBD2. Per germline, CDR1 SQVTM and CDR2 ANQGSEA. There are 17 residues in the CDR3. The V and J ends lost 4 bases and 5 bases, in that order; junction bases with no gene match: 8. The DNA for the CDR3 is TGCAGCGTTGGTGGACTAGCGGGGGGGCCTAGAACCGGGGAGCTGTTTTTT. It codes for CSVGGLAGGPRTGELFF.